This paragraph reports one T cell receptor beta chain. The target antigen is unknown. These data come from a study of vaccination effects on CD4 cells after COVID-19. Whole-study context: The participants, recipients of two vaccine doses, got either BNT162b2 or mRNA-1273. Notes on the study in general: Of the vaccine-induced clones from healthy vaccinees, merely 1 of 255 recognized common cold coronaviruses as well.

Trimming stripped 3 bases from V and 7 bases from J, with 12 bases between. Germline CDR1 is KGHSH and CDR2 is LQKENI. The CDR3 is 14 amino acids. Antigen-specific CD4+ T cells were first expanded with viral peptide pools by the ViraFEST assay and only then sequenced. When around ten days of culture had elapsed, CD4+ T cells were isolated. The researchers cultured fewer than 2.5 million PBMC per well with roughly 9.5 IU/ml IL-2 and about 10 ug/ml peptides. The repertoire was sequenced with immunoSEQ multiplex PCR; TCRdb's copy has only in-frame clones and lacks some. The sample shows approximately 54,000 clones, roughly 76% of them seen only once.

The TCR sequence derives from a human donor who received a COVID-19 vaccine. This chain links TRBV18 with TRBJ2-2; D remains ambiguous. Sequenced material: CD4+ T cells from PBMCs cultured with HCoV-229E spike peptides, taken before COVID-19 vaccination. The CDR3 protein is CASSPDLSYGELFF. CDR3 sequence (DNA): TGTGCCAGCTCACCGGACCTAAGCTACGGGGAGCTGTTTTTT.